This is a list of T cell receptor beta chains from one sample in a study of cytomegalovirus exposure and HLA in healthy donors. Produced via immunoSEQ multiplex PCR; TCRdb's table is partial and in-frame only. The data contain 90,000 to 100,000 clones, 60% to 80% of them singletons. The specimen sequenced was PBMCs. The receptors were sampled from a woman aged 55-70 years in good health and CMV-seropositive. Both conserved end residues are part of each CDR3. The D gene is left open where the match is weak. Size is omitted from some rows. Given values are once, few, many or a class for expanded clones.

V	size	J	D	CDR3	DNA
TRBV19	NA	TRBJ2-1	TRBD2	CASSSGRAGEQFF	TGTGCCAGTAGTAGCGGGAGGGCCGGTGAGCAGTTCTTC
TRBV13	few	TRBJ1-1	NA	CASSLRGLNTEAFF	TGTGCCAGCAGCTTACGGGGATTGAACACTGAAGCTTTCTTT
TRBV11-2	NA	TRBJ2-3	TRBD2	CASSLDLSGRARGQYF	TGTGCCAGCAGCTTAGATCTCAGCGGGAGGGCCAGAGGGCAGTATTTT
TRBV6-5	NA	TRBJ2-7	TRBD1	CASSYSGQGNEQYF	TGTGCCAGCAGTTACTCGGGACAGGGCAACGAGCAGTACTTC
TRBV6-6	NA	TRBJ2-2	NA	CASTKGGVGTGELFF	TGTGCCAGCACCAAGGGGGGGGTAGGCACCGGGGAGCTGTTTTTT
TRBV28	NA	TRBJ1-1	NA	CASYHGGTEAFF	TGTGCCAGCTACCACGGCGGCACTGAAGCTTTCTTT
TRBV27	NA	TRBJ1-2	NA	CASSSLVGQQYYGYTF	TGTGCCAGCAGTTCTCTGGTGGGCCAGCAATACTATGGCTACACCTTC
TRBV29-1	NA	TRBJ2-3	NA	CSVEKGIGTDTQYF	TGCAGCGTTGAAAAGGGGATCGGGACAGATACGCAGTATTTT
TRBV7-3	NA	TRBJ2-3	TRBD2	CASSPIAGSRTDTQYF	TGTGCCAGCAGCCCTATAGCGGGGAGCCGCACAGATACGCAGTATTTT
TRBV28	NA	TRBJ2-7	NA	CASRSPELHSEQHF	TGTGCCAGCCGCTCCCCCGAGCTTCATAGCGAGCAGCACTTC
TRBV19	NA	TRBJ2-1	NA	CASSIRRGWSGEQFF	TGTGCCAGTAGTATACGTAGGGGGTGGAGTGGTGAGCAGTTCTTC
TRBV7-9	NA	TRBJ2-7	NA	CASSPAGYEQYF	TGTGCCAGCAGCCCTGCGGGCTACGAGCAGTACTTC
TRBV5-1	NA	TRBJ2-7	NA	CASSLVDILDEQYF	TGCGCCAGCAGCTTGGTCGACATCCTGGACGAGCAGTACTTC
TRBV2	NA	TRBJ2-7	NA	CASGASSYEQYF	TGTGCCAGCGGGGCTAGCTCCTACGAGCAGTACTTC
TRBV7-9	NA	TRBJ1-5	NA	CATQAGYSNQPQHF	TGTGCCACCCAAGCAGGGTATAGCAATCAGCCCCAGCATTTT
TRBV11-2	NA	TRBJ2-7	TRBD1	CASSSVHRQGPEQYF	TGTGCCAGCAGCTCAGTCCATCGACAGGGGCCCGAGCAGTACTTC
TRBV28	NA	TRBJ1-2	TRBD1	CASNPPDRSYGYTF	TGTGCCAGCAACCCCCCGGACAGGAGTTATGGCTACACCTTC
TRBV5-1	NA	TRBJ1-5	TRBD1	CASSPGTGGGQPQHF	TGCGCCAGCAGCCCCGGGACAGGGGGCGGTCAGCCCCAGCATTTT
TRBV5-4	NA	TRBJ1-2	TRBD1	CASTRQGEDGYTF	TGTGCCAGCACGAGACAGGGGGAGGATGGCTACACCTTC
TRBV21-1	NA	TRBJ2-7	NA	CASSRGQEYYEQYF	TGTGCCAGCAGCAGAGGACAGGAGTACTACGAGCAGTACTTC
TRBV4-1	NA	TRBJ2-3	TRBD2	CASSQDGLADIDTQYF	TGCGCCAGCAGCCAAGATGGTCTAGCGGATATTGATACGCAGTATTTT
TRBV7-6	once	TRBJ1-1	NA	CASSLGGAGNEAFF	TGTGCCAGCAGCTTAGGCGGGGCAGGTAATGAAGCTTTCTTT
TRBV28	NA	TRBJ2-2	TRBD2	CASSPRLAGAGELFF	TGTGCCAGCAGTCCCCGACTAGCGGGAGCCGGGGAGCTGTTTTTT
TRBV19	NA	TRBJ1-3	NA	CASSRDSGNTIYF	TGTGCCAGTTCACGGGACTCTGGAAACACCATATATTTT
TRBV15	NA	TRBJ2-1	NA	CATESGPAYNEQFF	TGTGCCACCGAGAGCGGGCCCGCCTACAATGAGCAGTTCTTC
TRBV6-1	NA	TRBJ1-2	TRBD1	CASSESTGGYGYTF	TGTGCCAGCAGTGAATCAACAGGGGGCTACGGCTACACCTTC